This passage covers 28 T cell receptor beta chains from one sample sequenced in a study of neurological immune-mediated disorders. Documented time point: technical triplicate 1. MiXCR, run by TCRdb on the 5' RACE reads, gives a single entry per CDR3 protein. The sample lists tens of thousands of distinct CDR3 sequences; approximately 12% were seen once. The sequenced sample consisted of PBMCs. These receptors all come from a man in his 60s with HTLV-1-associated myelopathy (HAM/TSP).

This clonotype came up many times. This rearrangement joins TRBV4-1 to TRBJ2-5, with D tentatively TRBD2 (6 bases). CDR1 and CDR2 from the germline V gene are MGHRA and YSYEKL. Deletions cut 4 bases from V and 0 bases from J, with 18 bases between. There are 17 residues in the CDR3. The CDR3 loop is CASSPERLGGNQETQYF. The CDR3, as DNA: TGCGCCAGCAGCCCTGAGAGGTTGGGGGGAAACCAAGAGACCCAGTACTTC.

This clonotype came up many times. The CDR3 loop reads CASSPAGAYYEQYF. For the CDR3, the DNA is TGCGCCAGCAGCCCTGCTGGGGCTTACTACGAGCAGTACTTC. J is TRBJ2-7 and V is TRBV5-1, with D tentatively TRBD1 (5 bases). The length of the CDR3 is 14 residues. Germline-derived CDR1 and CDR2 are SGHRS and YFSETQ. V gave up 4 bases and J gave up 3 bases, with 14 bases separating them.

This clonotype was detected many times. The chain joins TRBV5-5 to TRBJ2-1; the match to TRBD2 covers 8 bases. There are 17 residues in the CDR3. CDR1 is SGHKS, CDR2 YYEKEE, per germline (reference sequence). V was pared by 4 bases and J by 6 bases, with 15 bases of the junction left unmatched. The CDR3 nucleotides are TGTGCCAGCAGCACACAAGCGCTAGCGGGTTCCAGCAATGAGCAGTTCTTC. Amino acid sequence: CASSTQALAGSSNEQFF. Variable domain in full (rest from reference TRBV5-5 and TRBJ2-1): DAGVTQSPTHLIKTRGQQVTLRCSPISGHKSVSWYQQVLGQGPQFIFQYYEKEERGRGNFPDRFSARQFPNYSSELNVNALLLGDSALYLCASSTQALAGSSNEQFFGPGTRLTVL.

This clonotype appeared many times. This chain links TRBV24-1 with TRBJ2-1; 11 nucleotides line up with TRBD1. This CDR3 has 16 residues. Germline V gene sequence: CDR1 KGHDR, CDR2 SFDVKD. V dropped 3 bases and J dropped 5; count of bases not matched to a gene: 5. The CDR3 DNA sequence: TGTGCCACCAGTGATCCAGGACAGGGGGCTGACAATGAGCAGTTCTTC. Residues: CATSDPGQGADNEQFF.

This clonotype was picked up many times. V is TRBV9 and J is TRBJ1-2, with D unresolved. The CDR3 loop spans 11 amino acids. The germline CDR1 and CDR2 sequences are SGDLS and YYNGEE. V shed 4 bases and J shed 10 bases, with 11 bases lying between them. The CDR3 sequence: CASSSRGDYTF. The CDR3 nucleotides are TGTGCCAGCAGCTCCCGGGGAGACTACACCTTC.

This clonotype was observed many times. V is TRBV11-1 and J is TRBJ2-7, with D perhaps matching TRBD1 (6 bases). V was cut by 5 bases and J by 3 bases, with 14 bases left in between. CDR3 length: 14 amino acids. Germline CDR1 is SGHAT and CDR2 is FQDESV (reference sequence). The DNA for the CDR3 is TGTGCCAGCAGCCTATCGCGGACAGACTACGAGCAGTACTTC. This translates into CASSLSRTDYEQYF.

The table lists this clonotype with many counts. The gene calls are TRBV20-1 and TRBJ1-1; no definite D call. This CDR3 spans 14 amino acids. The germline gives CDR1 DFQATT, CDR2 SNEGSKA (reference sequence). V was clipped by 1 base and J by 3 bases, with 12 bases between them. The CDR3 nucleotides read TGCAGTGCTAGAGGCTTCACCGGGGACACTGAAGCTTTCTTT. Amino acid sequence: CSARGFTGDTEAFF.

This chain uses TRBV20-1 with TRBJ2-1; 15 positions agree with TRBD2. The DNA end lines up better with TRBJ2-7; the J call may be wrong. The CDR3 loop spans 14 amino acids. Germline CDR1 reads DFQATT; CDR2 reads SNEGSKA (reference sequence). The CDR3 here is CRGLAGGTSYEQYF. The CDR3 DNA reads TGCAGAGGACTAGCGGGGGGGACCTCCTACGAGCAGTACTTC.

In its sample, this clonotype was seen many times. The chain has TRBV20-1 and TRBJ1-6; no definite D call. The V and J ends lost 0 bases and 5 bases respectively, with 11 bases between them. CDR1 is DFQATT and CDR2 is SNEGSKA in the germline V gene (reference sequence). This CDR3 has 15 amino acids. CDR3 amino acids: CSARDPNRDNSPLHF. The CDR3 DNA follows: TGCAGTGCTAGAGATCCGAACAGAGATAATTCACCCCTCCACTTT.

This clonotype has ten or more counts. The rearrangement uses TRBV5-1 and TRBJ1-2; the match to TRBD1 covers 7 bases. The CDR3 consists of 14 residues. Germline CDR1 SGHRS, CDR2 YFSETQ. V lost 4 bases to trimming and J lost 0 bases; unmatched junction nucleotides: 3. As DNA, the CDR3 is TGCGCCAGCAGCCATGGGACAGCTAACTATGGCTACACCTTC. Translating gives CASSHGTANYGYTF. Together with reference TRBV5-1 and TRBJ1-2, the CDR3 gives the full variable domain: KAGVTQTPRYLIKTRGQQVTLSCSPISGHRSVSWYQQTPGQGLQFLFEYFSETQRNKGNFPGRFSGRQFSNSRSEMNVSTLELGDSALYLCASSHGTANYGYTFGSGTRLTVV.

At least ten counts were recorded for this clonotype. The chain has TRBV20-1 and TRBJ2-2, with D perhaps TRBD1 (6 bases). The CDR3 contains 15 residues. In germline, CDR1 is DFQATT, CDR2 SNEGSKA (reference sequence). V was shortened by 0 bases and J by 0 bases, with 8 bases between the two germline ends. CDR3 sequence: CSARDYRANTGELFF. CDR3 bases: TGCAGTGCTAGAGATTACAGGGCGAACACCGGGGAGCTGTTTTTT.

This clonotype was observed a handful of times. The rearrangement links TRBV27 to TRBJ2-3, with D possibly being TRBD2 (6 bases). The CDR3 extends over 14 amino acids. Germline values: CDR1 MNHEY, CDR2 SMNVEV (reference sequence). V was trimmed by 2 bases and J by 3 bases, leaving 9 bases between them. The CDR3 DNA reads TGTGCCAGCAGTTTAAGCCTAGCGACAGATACGCAGTATTTT. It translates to CASSLSLATDTQYF.

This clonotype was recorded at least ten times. The CDR3 sequence: CASTSTGANTGELFF. The CDR3 DNA is TGCGCCAGCACGTCCACAGGAGCGAACACCGGGGAGCTGTTTTTT. This rearrangement joins TRBV5-1 to TRBJ2-2; tentatively, D is TRBD1 (5 bases). Germline V gene sequence: CDR1 SGHRS, CDR2 YFSETQ. This CDR3 is 15 amino acids long. V lost 6 bases and J 0 bases, leaving 12 bases between the germline ends.

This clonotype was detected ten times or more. The CDR3 reads CASSSGLAGVDEQYF. In nucleotides, the CDR3 is TGTGCCAGCAGCTCGGGACTAGCGGGAGTAGATGAGCAGTACTTC. This chain joins TRBV9 and TRBJ2-7, with 14 bases fitting TRBD2. With V trimmed by 4 bases and J by 7 bases, 7 bases remained unmatched. The CDR3 has 15 residues. Germline lookup yields CDR1 SGDLS and CDR2 YYNGEE.

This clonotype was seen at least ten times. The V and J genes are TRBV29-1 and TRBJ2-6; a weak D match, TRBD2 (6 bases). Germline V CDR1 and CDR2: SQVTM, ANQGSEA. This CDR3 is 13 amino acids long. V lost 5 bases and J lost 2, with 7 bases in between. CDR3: CSVRRAGANVLTF. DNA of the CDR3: TGCAGCGTTCGGAGGGCTGGGGCCAACGTCCTGACTTTC.

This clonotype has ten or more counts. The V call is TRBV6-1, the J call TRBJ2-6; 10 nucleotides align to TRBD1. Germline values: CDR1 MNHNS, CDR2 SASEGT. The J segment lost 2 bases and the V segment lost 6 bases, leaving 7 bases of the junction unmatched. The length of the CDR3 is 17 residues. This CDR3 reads CASSPGTGVAGANVLTF. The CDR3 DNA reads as TGTGCCAGCAGCCCTGGGACAGGGGTTGCTGGGGCCAACGTCCTGACTTTC.

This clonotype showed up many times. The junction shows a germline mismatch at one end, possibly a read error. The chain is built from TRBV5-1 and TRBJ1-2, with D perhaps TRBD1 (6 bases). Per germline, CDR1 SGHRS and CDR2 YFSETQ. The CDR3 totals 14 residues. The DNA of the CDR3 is TGCGCCAGCACCTTGGGCGGGGGCACCTATGGCTACACCTTC. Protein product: CASTLGGGTYGYTF.

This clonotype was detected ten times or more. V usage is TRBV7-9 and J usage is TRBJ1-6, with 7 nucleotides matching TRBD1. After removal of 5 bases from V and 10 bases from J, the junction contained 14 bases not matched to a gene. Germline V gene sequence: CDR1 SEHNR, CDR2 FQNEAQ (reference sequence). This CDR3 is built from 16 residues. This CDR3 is CASSPMTGSGLSPLHF. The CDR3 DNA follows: TGTGCCAGCAGCCCAATGACAGGGTCAGGACTCTCACCCCTCCACTTT.

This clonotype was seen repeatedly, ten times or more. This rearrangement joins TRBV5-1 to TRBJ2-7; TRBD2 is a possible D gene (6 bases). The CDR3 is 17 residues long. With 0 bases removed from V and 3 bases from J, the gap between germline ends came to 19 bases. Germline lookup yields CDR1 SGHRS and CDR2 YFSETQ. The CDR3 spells CASSLASGGGTLYEQYF. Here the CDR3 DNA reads TGCGCCAGCAGCTTGGCCTCCGGTGGCGGGACTCTCTACGAGCAGTACTTC.

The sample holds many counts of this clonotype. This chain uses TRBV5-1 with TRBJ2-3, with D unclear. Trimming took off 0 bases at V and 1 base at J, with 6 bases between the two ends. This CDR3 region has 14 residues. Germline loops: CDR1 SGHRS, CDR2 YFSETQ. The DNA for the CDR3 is TGCGCCAGCAGCTTGGAACGAGGCACAGATACGCAGTATTTT. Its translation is CASSLERGTDTQYF.

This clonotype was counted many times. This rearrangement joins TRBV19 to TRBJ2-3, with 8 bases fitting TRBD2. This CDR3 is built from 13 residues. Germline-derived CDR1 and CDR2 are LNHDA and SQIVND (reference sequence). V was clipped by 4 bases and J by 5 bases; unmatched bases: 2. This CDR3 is CASSTGGGDTQYF. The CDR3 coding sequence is TGTGCCAGTAGTACCGGGGGGGGAGATACGCAGTATTTT.

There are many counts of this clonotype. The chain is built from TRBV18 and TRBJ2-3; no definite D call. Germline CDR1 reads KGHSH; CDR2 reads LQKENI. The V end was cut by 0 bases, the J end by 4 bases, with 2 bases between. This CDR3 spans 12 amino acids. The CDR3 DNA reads TGTGCCAGCTCACCACCCCCAGATACGCAGTATTTT. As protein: CASSPPPDTQYF. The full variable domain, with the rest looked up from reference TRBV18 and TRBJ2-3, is NAGVMQNPRHLVRRRGQEARLRCSPMKGHSHVYWYRQLPEEGLKFMVYLQKENIIDESGMPKERFSAEFPKEGPSILRIQQVVRGDSAAYFCASSPPPDTQYFGPGTRLTVL.

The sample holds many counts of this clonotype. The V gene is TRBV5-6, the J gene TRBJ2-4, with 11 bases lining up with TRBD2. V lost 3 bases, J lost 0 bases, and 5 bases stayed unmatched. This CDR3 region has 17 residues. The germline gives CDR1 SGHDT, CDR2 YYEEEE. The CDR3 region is CASSSGTSGIAKNIQYF. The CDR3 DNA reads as TGTGCCAGCAGCTCCGGGACTAGCGGAATAGCCAAAAACATTCAGTACTTC.

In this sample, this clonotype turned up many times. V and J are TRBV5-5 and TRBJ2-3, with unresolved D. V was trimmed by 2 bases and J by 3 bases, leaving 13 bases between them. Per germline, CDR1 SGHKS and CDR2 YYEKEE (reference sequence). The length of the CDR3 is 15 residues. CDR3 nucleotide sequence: TGTGCCAGCAGCTTTACCGGCAGTTTTACAGATACGCAGTATTTT. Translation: CASSFTGSFTDTQYF. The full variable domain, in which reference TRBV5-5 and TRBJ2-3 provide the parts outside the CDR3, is DAGVTQSPTHLIKTRGQQVTLRCSPISGHKSVSWYQQVLGQGPQFIFQYYEKEERGRGNFPDRFSARQFPNYSSELNVNALLLGDSALYLCASSFTGSFTDTQYFGPGTRLTVL.

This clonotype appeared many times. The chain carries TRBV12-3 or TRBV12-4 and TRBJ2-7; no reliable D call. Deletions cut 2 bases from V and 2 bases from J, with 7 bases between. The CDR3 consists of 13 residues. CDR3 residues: CASSLRAAYEQYF. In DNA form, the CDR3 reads TGTGCCAGCAGTTTACGGGCAGCCTACGAGCAGTACTTC.

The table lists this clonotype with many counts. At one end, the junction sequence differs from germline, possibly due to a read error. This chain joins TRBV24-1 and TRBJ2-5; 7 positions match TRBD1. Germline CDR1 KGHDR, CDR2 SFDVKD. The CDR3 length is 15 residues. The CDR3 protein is CATSDPTGSQGTQYF. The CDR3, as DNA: TGTGCCACCAGTGATCCGACAGGGAGTCAAGGGACCCAGTACTTC.

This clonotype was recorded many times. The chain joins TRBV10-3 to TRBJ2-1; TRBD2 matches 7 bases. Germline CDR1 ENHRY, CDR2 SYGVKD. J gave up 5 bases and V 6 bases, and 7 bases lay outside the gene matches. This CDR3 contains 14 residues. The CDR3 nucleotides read TGTGCCATCAGAGACTGGGGAGGGGACAATGAGCAGTTCTTC. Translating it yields CAIRDWGGDNEQFF.

CDR3 coding DNA: TGTGCCAGCAGTTTTAGGACTAGCGACTCCTACGAGCAGTACTTC. It yields the protein CASSFRTSDSYEQYF. The chain recombines TRBV27 with TRBJ2-7, with 9 bases that match TRBD2. The CDR3 runs 15 residues. The germline CDR1 and CDR2 sequences are MNHEY and SMNVEV (reference sequence). V was pared by 3 bases and J by 0 bases, with 3 bases of the junction left unmatched.